Reported below is one T cell receptor beta chain. Its antigen is undetermined. Primers for the PCR totalled 60 Vbeta and 13 Jbeta. Sequenced by immunoSEQ multiplex PCR; TCRdb stores in-frame clones only, minus some. The table lists about 78,000 clones, roughly 83% of them singletons. The CDR3 totals 12 residues. Trimming removed 4 bases at V and 3 bases at J, with 4 bases between. Germline loops: CDR1 MNHNS, CDR2 SASEGT. This sample was taken from a study of cytomegalovirus exposure and HLA in healthy donors. Study observations and caveats: Later analysis identified several of the most significant clusters that appeared linked to common viral pathogens. Later, an analysis showed that TCR beta chains associated with HLA were more clonally expanded than others that were equally common. An analysis was carried out later, and it reportedly showed fewer N-insertions in an Asian-associated ancestry cluster than the roughly 670-donor mean.

V and J are TRBV6-1 and TRBJ2-1; no definite D call. The receptor was derived from a woman aged 45-65 years in good health and CMV-seronegative. Input material: PBMCs. DNA of the CDR3: TGTGCCAGCAGTGGAGGCTACAATGAGCAGTTCTTC. Protein product: CASSGGYNEQFF.